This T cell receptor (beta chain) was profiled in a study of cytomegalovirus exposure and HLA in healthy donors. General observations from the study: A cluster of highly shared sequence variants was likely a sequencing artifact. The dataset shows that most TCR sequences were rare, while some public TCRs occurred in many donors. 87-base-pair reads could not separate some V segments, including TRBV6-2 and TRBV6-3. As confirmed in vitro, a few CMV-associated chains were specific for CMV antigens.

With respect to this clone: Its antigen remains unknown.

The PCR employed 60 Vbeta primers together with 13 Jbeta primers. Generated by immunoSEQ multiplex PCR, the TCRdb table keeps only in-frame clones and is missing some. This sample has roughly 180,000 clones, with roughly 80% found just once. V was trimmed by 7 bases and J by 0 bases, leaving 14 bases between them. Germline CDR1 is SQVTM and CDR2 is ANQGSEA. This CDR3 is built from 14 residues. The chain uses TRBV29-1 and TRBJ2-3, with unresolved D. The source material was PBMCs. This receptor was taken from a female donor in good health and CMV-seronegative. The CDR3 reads CSADSGASTDTQYF. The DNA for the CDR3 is TGCAGCGCCGACTCTGGTGCTAGCACAGATACGCAGTATTTT.